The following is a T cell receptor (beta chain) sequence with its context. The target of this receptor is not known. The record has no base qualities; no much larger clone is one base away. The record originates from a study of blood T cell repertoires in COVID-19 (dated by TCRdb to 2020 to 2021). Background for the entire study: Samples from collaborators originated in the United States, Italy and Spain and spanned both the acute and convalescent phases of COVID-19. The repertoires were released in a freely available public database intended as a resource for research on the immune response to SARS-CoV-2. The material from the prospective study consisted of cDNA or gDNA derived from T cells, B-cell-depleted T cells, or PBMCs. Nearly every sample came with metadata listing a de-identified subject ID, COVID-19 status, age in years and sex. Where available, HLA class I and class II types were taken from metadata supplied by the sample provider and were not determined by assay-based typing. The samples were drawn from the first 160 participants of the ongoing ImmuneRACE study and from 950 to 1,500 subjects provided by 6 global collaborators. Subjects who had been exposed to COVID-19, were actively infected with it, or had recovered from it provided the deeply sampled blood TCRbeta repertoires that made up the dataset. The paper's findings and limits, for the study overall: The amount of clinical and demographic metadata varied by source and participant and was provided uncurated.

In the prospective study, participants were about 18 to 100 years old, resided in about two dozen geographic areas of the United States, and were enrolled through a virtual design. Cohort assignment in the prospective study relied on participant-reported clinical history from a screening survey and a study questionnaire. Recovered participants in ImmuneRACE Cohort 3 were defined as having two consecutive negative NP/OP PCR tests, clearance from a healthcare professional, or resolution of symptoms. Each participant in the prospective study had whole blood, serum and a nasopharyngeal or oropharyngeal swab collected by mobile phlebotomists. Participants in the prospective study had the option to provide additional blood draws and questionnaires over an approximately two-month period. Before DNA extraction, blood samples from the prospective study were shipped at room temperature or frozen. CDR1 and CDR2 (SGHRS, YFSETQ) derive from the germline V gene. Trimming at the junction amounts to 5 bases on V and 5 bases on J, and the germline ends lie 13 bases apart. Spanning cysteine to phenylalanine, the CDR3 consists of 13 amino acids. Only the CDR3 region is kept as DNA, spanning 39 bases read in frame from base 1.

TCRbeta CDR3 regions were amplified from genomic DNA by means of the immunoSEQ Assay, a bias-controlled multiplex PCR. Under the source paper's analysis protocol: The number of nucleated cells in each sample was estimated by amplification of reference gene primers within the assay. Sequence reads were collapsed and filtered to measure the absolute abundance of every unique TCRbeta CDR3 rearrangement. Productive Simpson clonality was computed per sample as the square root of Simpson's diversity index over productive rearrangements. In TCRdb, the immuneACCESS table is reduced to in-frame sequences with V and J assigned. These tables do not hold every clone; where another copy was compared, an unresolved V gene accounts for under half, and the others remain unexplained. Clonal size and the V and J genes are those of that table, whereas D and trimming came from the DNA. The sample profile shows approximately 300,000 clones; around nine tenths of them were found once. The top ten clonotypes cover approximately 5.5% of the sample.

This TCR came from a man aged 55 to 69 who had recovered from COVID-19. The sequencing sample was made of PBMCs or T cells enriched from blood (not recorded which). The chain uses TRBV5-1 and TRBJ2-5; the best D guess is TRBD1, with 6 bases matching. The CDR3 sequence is CASSQDRPETQYF. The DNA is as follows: TGCGCCAGCAGTCAAGACAGGCCGGAGACCCAGTACTTC.